This T cell receptor beta chain comes out of a study of control samples from healthy donors and cancer patients. TCRdb's copy holds only in-frame clones and misses some; the assay was immunoSEQ multiplex PCR. The data show fewer than 60,000 clones, approximately 87% seen once. The sequence was collected from a woman aged 55-70 years with lung cancer. Sequencing input: PBMCs.

CDR3 sequence: CASSLAGTDTGELFF. The DNA of the CDR3 is TGCGCCAGCAGCTTGGCGGGGACAGACACCGGGGAGCTGTTTTTT. The rearrangement uses TRBV5-1 and TRBJ2-2; 7 bases map to TRBD1. V was pared by 0 bases and J by 3 bases, with 2 bases of the junction left unmatched. The CDR3 contains 15 residues. CDR1 is SGHRS and CDR2 is YFSETQ in the germline V gene.